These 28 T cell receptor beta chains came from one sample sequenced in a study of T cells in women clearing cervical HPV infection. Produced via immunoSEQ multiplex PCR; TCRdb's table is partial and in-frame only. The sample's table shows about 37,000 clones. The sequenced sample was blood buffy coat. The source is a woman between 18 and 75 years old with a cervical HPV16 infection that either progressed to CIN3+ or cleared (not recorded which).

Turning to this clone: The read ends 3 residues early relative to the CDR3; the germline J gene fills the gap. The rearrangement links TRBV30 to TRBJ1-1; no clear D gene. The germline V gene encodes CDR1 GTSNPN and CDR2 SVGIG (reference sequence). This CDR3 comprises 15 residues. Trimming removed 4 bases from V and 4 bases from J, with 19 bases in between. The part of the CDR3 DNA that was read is TGTGCCTGGACCCCACCATCCTGGGCGGGCACTGAA. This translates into CAWTPPSWAGTE. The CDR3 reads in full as CAWTPPSWAGTEAFF.

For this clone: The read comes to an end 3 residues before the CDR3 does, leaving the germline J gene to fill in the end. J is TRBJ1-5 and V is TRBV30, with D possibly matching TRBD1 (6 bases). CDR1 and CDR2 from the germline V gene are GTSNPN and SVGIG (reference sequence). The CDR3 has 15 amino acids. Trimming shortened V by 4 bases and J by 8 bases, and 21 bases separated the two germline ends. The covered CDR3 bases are TGTGCCTGGAACTCTAACGGACAGCCGAGGGAGCCC. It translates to CAWNSNGQPREP. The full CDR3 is CAWNSNGQPREPQHF.

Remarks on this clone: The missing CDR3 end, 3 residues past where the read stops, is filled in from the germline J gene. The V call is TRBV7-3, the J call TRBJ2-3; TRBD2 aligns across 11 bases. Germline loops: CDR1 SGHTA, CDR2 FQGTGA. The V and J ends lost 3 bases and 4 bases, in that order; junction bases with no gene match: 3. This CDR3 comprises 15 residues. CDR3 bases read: TGTGCCAGCAGCTTTAGCGGGGGGGGGTCAGATACG. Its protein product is CASSFSGGGSDT. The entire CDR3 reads CASSFSGGGSDTQYF.

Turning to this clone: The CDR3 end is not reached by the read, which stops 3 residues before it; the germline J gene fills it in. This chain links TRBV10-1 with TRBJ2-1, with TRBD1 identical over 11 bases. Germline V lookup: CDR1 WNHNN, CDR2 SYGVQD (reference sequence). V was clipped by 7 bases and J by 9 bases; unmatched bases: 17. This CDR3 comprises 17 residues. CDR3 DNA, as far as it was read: TGCGCCAGCACTGGTGGACAGGGGGCGTACTGGTTCGGTGAG. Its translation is CASTGGQGAYWFGE. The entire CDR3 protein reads CASTGGQGAYWFGEQFF.

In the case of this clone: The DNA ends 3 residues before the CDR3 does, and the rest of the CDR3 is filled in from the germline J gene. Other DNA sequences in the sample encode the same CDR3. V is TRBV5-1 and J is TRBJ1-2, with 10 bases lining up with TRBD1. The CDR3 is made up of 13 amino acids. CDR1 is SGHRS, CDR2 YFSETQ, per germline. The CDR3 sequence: CASRYTTGGGYTF. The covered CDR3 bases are TGCGCCAGCAGATACACGACAGGGGGCGGT.

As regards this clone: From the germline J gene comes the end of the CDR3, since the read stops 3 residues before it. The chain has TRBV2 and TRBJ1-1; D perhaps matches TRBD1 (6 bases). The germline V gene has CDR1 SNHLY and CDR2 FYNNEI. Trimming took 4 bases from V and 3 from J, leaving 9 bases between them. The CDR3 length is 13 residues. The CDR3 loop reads CASSAGVYTEAFF. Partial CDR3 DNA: TGTGCCAGCAGTGCAGGGGTATACACTGAA.

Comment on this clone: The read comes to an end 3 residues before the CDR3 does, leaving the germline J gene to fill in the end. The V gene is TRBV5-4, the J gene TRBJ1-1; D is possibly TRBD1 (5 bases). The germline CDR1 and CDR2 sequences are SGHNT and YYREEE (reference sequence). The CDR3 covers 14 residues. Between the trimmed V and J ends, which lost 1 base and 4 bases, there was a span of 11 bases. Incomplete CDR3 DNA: TGTGCCAGCAGCTTGTCAGACAGAGGCACTGAA. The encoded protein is CASSLSDRGTE. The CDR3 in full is CASSLSDRGTEAFF. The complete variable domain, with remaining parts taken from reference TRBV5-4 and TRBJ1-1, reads ETGVTQSPTHLIKTRGQQVTLRCSSQSGHNTVSWYQQALGQGPQFIFQYYREEENGRGNFPPRFSGLQFPNYSSELNVNALELDDSALYLCASSLSDRGTEAFFGQGTRLTVV.

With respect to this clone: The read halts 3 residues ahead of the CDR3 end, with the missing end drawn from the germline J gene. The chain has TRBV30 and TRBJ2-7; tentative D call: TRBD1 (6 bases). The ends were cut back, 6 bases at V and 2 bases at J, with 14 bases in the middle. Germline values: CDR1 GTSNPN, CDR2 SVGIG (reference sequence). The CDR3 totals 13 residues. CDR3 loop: CACLVQGTYEQYF. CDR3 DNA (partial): TGTGCCTGTCTCGTACAGGGAACCTACGAG.

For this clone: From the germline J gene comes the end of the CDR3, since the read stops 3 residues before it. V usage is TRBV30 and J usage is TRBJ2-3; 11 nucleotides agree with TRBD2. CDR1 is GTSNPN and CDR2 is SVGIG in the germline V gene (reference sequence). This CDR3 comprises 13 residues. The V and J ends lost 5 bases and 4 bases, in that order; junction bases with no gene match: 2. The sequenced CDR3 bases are TGTGCCTGGGTAGCGGGGGGGGCAGATACG. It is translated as CAWVAGGADT. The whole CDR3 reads CAWVAGGADTQYF.

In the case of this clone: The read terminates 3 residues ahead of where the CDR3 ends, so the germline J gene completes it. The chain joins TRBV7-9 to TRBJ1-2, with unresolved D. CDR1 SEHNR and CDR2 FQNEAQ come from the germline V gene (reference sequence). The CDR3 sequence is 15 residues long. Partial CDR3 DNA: TGTGCCAGCAGTCCCCGCGGTAGCGGGAGCGGGGAC. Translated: CASSPRGSGSGD. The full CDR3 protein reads CASSPRGSGSGDYTF.

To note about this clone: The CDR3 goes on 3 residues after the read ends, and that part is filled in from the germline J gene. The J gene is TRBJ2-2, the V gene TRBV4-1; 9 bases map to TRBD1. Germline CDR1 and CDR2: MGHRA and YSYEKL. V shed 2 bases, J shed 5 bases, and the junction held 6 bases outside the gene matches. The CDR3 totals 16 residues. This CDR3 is CASSQPGQGTTGELFF. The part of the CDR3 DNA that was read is TGCGCCAGCAGCCAACCGGGACAGGGAACGACCGGGGAG.

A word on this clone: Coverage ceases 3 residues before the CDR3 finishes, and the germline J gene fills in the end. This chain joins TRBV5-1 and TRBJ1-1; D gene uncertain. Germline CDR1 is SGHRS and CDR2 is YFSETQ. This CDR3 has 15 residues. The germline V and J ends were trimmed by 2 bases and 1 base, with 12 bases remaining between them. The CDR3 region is CASSLRPTQNTEAFF. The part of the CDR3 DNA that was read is TGCGCCAGCAGCTTACGCCCGACTCAGAACACTGAA.

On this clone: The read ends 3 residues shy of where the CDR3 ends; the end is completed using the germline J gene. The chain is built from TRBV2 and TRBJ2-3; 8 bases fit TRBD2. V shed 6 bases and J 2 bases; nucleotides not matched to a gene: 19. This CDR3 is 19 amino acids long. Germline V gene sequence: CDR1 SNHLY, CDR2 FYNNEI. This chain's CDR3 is CASSLYSGEGDPNTDTQYF. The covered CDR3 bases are TGTGCCAGCAGCCTTTATAGCGGGGAGGGCGACCCGAACACAGATACG.

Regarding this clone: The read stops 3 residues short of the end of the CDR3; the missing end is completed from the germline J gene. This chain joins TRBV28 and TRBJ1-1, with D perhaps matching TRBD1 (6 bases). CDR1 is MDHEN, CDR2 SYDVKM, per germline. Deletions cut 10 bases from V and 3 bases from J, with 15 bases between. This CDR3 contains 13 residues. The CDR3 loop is CATEQGRDTEAFF. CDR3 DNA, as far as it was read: TGTGCCACAGAACAGGGAAGGGACACTGAA.

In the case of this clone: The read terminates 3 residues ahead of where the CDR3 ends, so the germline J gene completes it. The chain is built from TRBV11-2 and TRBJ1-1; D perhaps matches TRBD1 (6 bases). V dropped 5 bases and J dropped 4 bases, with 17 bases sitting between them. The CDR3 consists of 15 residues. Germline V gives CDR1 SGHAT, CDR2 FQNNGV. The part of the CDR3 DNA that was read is TGTGCCAGCAGCCCGTCCCGTCGCAGGGGCACTGAA. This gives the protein CASSPSRRRGTE. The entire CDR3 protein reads CASSPSRRRGTEAFF.

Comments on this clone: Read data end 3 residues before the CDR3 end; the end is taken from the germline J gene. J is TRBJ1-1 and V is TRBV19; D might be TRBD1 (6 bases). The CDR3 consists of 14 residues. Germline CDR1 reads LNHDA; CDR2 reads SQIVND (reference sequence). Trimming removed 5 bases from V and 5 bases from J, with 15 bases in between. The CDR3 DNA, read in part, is TGTGCCAGTAGTCAAAAACAGGGTTGGACTGAA. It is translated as CASSQKQGWTE. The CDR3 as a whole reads CASSQKQGWTEAFF.

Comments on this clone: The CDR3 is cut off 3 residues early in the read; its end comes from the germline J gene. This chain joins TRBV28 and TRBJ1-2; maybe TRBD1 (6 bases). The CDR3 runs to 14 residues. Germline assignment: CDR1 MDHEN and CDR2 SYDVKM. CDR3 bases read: TGTGCCAGCAGAGGGACAATGAGGCTTCCGGGC. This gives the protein CASRGTMRLPG. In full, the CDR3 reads CASRGTMRLPGYTF.

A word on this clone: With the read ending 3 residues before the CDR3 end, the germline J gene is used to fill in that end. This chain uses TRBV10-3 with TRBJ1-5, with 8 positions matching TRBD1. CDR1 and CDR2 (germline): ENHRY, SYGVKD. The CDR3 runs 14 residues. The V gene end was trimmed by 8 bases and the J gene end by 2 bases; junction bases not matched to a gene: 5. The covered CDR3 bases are TGTGCCATCGCAGAGACAGGGGGCAATCAGCCC. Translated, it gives CAIAETGGNQP. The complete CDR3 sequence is CAIAETGGNQPQHF.

Incomplete CDR3 DNA: TGCGCCAGCAGCCAAGATAGCGGGGGGAACAATGAG. This sequence encodes CASSQDSGGNNE. The CDR3 reads in full as CASSQDSGGNNEQFF. The J gene is TRBJ2-1, the V gene TRBV5-1; 10 bases fit TRBD2. The sequenced fragment ends 3 residues before the CDR3 boundary, so the rest is inferred from the germline J gene. The CDR3 contains 15 residues. The V gene end was trimmed by 4 bases and the J gene end by 5 bases; junction bases not matched to a gene: 6. Looked up from germline, CDR1 is SGHRS and CDR2 is YFSETQ.

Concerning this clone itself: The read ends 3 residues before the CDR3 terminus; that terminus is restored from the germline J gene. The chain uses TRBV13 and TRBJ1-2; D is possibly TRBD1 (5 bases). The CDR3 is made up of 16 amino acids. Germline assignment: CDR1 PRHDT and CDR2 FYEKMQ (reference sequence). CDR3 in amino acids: CASSLIPQGSTDTYTF. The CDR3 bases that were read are TGTGCCAGCAGCTTAATCCCCCAGGGAAGCACAGATACC.

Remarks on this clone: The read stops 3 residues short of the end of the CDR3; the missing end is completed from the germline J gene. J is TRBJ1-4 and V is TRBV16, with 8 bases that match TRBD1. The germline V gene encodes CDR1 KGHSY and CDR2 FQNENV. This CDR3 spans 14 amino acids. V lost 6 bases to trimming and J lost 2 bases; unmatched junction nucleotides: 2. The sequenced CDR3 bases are TGTGCCAGCAGTCAGGGGGCCACTAATGAAAAA. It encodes CASSQGATNEK. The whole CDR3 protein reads CASSQGATNEKLFF.

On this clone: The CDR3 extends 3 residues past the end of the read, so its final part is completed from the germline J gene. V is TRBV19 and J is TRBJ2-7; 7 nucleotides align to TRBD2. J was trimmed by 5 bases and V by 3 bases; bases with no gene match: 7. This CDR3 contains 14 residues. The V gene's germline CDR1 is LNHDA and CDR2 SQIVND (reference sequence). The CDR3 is CASSILADGNEQYF. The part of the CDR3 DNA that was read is TGTGCCAGTAGTATCCTAGCGGACGGGAACGAG. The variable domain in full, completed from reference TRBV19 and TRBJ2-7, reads DGGITQSPKYLFRKEGQNVTLSCEQNLNHDAMYWYRQDPGQGLRLIYYSQIVNDFQKGDIAEGYSVSREKKESFPLTVTSAQKNPTAFYLCASSILADGNEQYFGPGTRLTVT.

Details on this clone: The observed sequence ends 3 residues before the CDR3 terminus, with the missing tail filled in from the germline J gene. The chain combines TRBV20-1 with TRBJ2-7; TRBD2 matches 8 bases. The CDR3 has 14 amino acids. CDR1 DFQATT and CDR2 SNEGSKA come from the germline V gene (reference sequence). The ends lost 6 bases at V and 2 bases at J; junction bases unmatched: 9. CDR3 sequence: CSAVNGRGTYEQYF. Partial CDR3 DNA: TGCAGTGCCGTTAACGGGAGGGGCACCTACGAG.

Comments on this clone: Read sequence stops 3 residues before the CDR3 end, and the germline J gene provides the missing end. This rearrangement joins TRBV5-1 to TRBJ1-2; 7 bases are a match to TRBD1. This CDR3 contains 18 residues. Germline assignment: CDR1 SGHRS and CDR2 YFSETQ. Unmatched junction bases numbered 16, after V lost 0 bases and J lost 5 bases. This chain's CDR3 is CASSLEGQNQIWDYGYTF. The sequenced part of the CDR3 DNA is TGCGCCAGCAGCTTGGAGGGACAGAACCAAATCTGGGATTATGGC. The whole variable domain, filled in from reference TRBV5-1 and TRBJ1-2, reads KAGVTQTPRYLIKTRGQQVTLSCSPISGHRSVSWYQQTPGQGLQFLFEYFSETQRNKGNFPGRFSGRQFSNSRSEMNVSTLELGDSALYLCASSLEGQNQIWDYGYTFGSGTRLTVV.

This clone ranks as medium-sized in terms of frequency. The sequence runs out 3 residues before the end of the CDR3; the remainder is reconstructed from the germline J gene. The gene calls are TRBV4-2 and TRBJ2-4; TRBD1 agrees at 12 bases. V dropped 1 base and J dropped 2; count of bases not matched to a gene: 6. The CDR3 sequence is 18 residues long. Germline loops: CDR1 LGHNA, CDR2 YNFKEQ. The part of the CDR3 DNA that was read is TGTGCCAGCAGCCAAGGGGACAGGGGGCGCTTCTCCAAAAACATT. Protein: CASSQGDRGRFSKNI. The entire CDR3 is CASSQGDRGRFSKNIQYF.

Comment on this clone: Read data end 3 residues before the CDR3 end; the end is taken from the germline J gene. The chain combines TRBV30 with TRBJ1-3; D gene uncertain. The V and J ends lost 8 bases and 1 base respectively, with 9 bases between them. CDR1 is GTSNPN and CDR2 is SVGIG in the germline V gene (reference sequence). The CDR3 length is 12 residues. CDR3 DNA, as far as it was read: TGTGCCGGGATAAGGTCTGGAAACACC. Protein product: CAGIRSGNT. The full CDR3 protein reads CAGIRSGNTIYF.

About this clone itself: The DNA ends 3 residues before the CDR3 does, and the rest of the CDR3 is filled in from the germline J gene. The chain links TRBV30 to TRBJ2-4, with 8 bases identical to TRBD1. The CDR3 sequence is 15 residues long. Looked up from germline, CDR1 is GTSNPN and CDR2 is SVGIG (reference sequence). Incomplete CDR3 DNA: TGTGCCTGGAGTACCGGGACAGGCTCTCAATATGGT. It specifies CAWSTGTGSQYG. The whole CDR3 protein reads CAWSTGTGSQYGQYF.

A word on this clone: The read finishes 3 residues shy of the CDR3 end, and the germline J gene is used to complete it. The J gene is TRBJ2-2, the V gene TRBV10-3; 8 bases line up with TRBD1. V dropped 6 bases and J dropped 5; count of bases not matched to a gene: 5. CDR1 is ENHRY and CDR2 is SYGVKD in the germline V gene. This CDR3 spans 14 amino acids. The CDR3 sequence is CAISATGGTGELFF. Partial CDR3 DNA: TGTGCCATCAGCGCTACAGGGGGGACCGGGGAG.